The present T cell receptor (beta chain) was sequenced within a study of shared clonotypes between healthy human individuals. With 8 bases clipped from V and 4 bases from J, the junction kept 18 bases outside the gene matches. CDR1 is KGHSH and CDR2 is LQKENI in the germline V gene. This CDR3 region has 18 residues. Methods used by the authors: Junction-only immunoSEQ sequences carried no quality scores, so filtering differed. Sequencing used immunoSEQ multiplex PCR; TCRdb keeps in-frame clones, though not all of them. The V and J calls and clone size were taken over from that table, and D and trimming were inferred from the DNA. The sample includes approximately 1,500,000 clones, approximately 98% of them seen just once. Memory CD4+ cells were the fraction left after CD45RA+ naive selection. About this clone: The antigen is undetermined.

Overall study findings and caveats: Measured sharing among donors was expected to vary with sequencing depth.

The chain uses TRBV18 and TRBJ2-2; TRBD2 matches at 8 bases. The clonotype was recovered from a young man in good health. The sample comprised naive CD4+ T cells sorted from blood. This sample's subset: CD45RA+ positively selected. The CDR3 bases are TGTGCCAGCGTGAGCAGACTAGTCGGGAGGGGAACCACCGGGGAGCTGTTTTTT. It translates to CASVSRLVGRGTTGELFF.